These T cell receptor beta chains were read from a single sample in a study of blood T cells in healthy people across ages. TCRdb re-derived calls from the 5' RACE reads in MiXCR, one entry per CDR3 protein. There are roughly 680,000 distinct CDR3 sequences in the sample; more than 20% occur only once, and roughly 3.6% lies in the top ten. Sequencing input: blood. The receptors derive from a man between 65 and 79 years old in good health. Each CDR3 is given with its conserved first and last residue. A D gene is named only where the DNA matches it firmly. Only part of the rows carry a size: once, few, many, or a class if the clone is expanded.

j_call,clone_size,d_call,v_call,cdr3_aa,cdr3_nt
TRBJ2-7,few,TRBD2,TRBV3-1,CASSQAVSGTSSYEQYF,TGTGCCAGCAGCCAAGCGGTGAGCGGGACGAGCTCCTACGAGCAGTACTTC
TRBJ1-4,-,-,TRBV27,CASSVRQNEKLFF,TGTGCCAGCAGTGTAAGACAGAATGAAAAACTGTTTTTT
TRBJ1-1,many,TRBD1,TRBV20-1,CSAPVDRVNTEAFF,TGCAGTGCCCCCGTGGACAGGGTAAACACTGAAGCTTTCTTT
TRBJ1-4,-,-,TRBV7-2,CASSLDQGGRKLFF,TGTGCCAGCAGCTTAGACCAGGGAGGAAGAAAACTGTTTTTT
TRBJ2-3,once,-,TRBV21-1,CASRFNTDTQYF,TGTGCCAGCAGGTTTAACACAGATACGCAGTATTTT
TRBJ2-1,few,TRBD2,TRBV5-4,CASSLGGSLAGVNEQFF,TGTGCCAGCAGCCTGGGGGGATCGCTAGCGGGAGTAAATGAGCAGTTCTTC
TRBJ1-1,many,TRBD1,TRBV20-1,CSAADRGTEAFF,TGCAGTGCTGCGGACAGGGGAACTGAAGCTTTCTTT
TRBJ2-5,-,TRBD1,TRBV5-5,CASSPGQGQETLYF,TGTGCCAGCAGTCCCGGACAGGGTCAAGAGACCCTGTACTTC
TRBJ1-5,-,-,TRBV29-1,CSVGQGRNQPQHF,TGCAGCGTTGGGCAGGGGAGGAATCAGCCCCAGCATTTT
TRBJ2-1,few,-,TRBV10-3,CAISGGTDPYNEQFF,TGTGCCATCAGTGGTGGGACTGATCCCTACAATGAGCAGTTCTTC
TRBJ2-3,-,-,TRBV7-2,CASSLPGQGGFTDTQYF,TGTGCCAGCAGCTTACCGGGACAAGGGGGTTTCACAGATACGCAGTATTTT
TRBJ2-3,-,-,TRBV7-2,CASSLLPGADTQYF,TGTGCCAGCAGCTTATTGCCAGGCGCAGATACGCAGTATTTT
TRBJ2-5,-,-,TRBV6-1,CASSEALPGKETQYF,TGTGCCAGCAGTGAAGCGCTTCCAGGGAAAGAGACCCAGTACTTC
TRBJ1-1,-,TRBD1,TRBV5-1,CASSPWTGGRNTEAFF,TGCGCCAGCAGTCCCTGGACAGGGGGCAGGAACACTGAAGCTTTCTTT
TRBJ1-2,-,-,TRBV2,CASGVKGGYGYTF,TGTGCCAGCGGTGTCAAGGGAGGGTATGGCTACACCTTC
TRBJ2-7,-,TRBD2,TRBV28,CASSLGLAGNYGQYF,TGTGCCAGCAGTTTGGGACTAGCGGGAAACTACGGGCAGTACTTC
TRBJ2-1,-,TRBD1,TRBV18,CASSQGQGDNNEQFF,TGTGCCAGCTCACAGGGACAGGGGGATAACAATGAGCAGTTCTTC
TRBJ2-7,-,TRBD2,TRBV20-1,CSAYHSGGNYEQYF,TGCAGTGCCTACCATAGCGGGGGAAACTACGAGCAGTACTTC
TRBJ2-5,-,-,TRBV2,CAIRPQGRDQYF,TGTGCCATCAGACCACAGGGACGCGACCAGTACTTC
TRBJ2-5,-,-,TRBV20-1,CSARDLRAVQETQYF,TGCAGTGCTAGAGATCTCCGGGCAGTACAAGAGACCCAGTACTTC
TRBJ2-2,few,-,TRBV5-1,CASSLVTDTGELFF,TGCGCCAGCAGCTTGGTAACAGACACCGGGGAGCTGTTTTTT
TRBJ2-1,few,-,TRBV2,CASSRGGDEQFF,TGTGCCAGCAGCAGAGGGGGGGATGAGCAGTTCTTC
TRBJ2-2,-,-,TRBV29-1,CSVESPGELFF,TGCAGCGTTGAGTCGCCCGGGGAGCTGTTTTTT
TRBJ1-4,-,-,TRBV12-3/TRBV12-4,CASSPSDQTTNEKLFF,TGTGCCAGCAGTCCCAGTGACCAGACAACTAATGAAAAACTGTTTTTT
TRBJ2-7,few,TRBD2,TRBV4-1,CASSQDRGREDISYEQYF,TGCGCCAGCAGCCAAGATCGCGGGAGGGAAGACATTTCCTACGAGCAGTACTTC
TRBJ1-1,-,-,TRBV7-8,CASSLDGRTMNTEAFF,TGTGCCAGCAGCCTCGATGGACGGACCATGAACACTGAAGCTTTCTTT
TRBJ2-3,-,-,TRBV7-9,CASSFAGPADTQYF,TGTGCCAGCAGCTTTGCAGGTCCCGCGGATACGCAGTATTTT
TRBJ2-1,-,-,TRBV2,CASCRGVSYNEQFF,TGTGCCAGCTGTAGGGGGGTCTCCTACAATGAGCAGTTCTTC
TRBJ1-5,once,-,TRBV29-1,CSVGEGKGQPQHF,TGCAGCGTGGGGGAAGGAAAGGGTCAGCCCCAGCATTTT
TRBJ2-1,many,TRBD2,TRBV4-3,CASSQDQASGYNEQFF,TGCGCCAGCAGCCAAGATCAGGCTAGCGGCTACAATGAGCAGTTCTTC
TRBJ2-1,few,-,TRBV19,CASRKDILDYNEQFF,TGTGCCAGTAGGAAGGACATTCTTGATTACAATGAGCAGTTCTTC
TRBJ1-2,-,-,TRBV20-1,CSGTEPTYGYTF,TGCAGTGGGACTGAACCCACCTATGGCTACACCTTC
TRBJ1-5,few,-,TRBV29-1,CSVVIRAGQPQHF,TGCAGCGTTGTGATCAGGGCTGGTCAGCCCCAGCATTTT
TRBJ1-5,few,-,TRBV9,CASSVDMDQPQHF,TGTGCCAGCAGCGTCGATATGGATCAGCCCCAGCACTTT
TRBJ2-5,-,-,TRBV20-1,CSALIRDNQETQYF,TGCAGTGCCCTCATCCGGGACAACCAAGAGACCCAGTACTTC
TRBJ2-5,once,TRBD1,TRBV24-1,CATSDPDRDETQYF,TGTGCCACCAGTGACCCGGACAGGGACGAGACCCAGTACTTC
TRBJ2-5,-,TRBD2,TRBV11-2,CASSSRTSGVVETQYF,TGTGCCAGCAGCTCGAGGACTAGCGGGGTTGTAGAGACCCAGTACTTC
TRBJ2-1,-,TRBD1,TRBV3-1,CASSQAGTGLDPTNEQFF,TGTGCCAGCAGCCAAGCCGGGACAGGACTTGACCCAACGAATGAGCAGTTCTTC
TRBJ2-7,-,-,TRBV5-1,CASGLEVGYEQYF,TGCGCCAGCGGCTTGGAAGTCGGCTACGAGCAGTACTTC
TRBJ2-5,few,-,TRBV2,CAGSDRGRLEETQYF,TGTGCCGGCAGTGATCGAGGGAGATTAGAAGAGACCCAGTACTTC
TRBJ2-1,once,-,TRBV6-5,CASSYFMEGNEQFF,TGTGCCAGCAGTTACTTTATGGAGGGAAATGAGCAGTTCTTC
TRBJ2-5,-,TRBD2,TRBV6-5,CASREAGEQYF,TGTGCCAGCAGAGAGGCGGGGGAGCAGTACTTC
TRBJ2-7,-,TRBD2,TRBV2,CASSRASGGYEQYF,TGTGCCAGCAGTCGGGCTAGCGGGGGATACGAGCAGTACTTC
TRBJ2-1,-,TRBD2,TRBV20-1,CSARLVRGLGGLNEQFF,TGCAGTGCTAGACTGGTGCGGGGACTAGGAGGCCTCAATGAGCAGTTCTTC